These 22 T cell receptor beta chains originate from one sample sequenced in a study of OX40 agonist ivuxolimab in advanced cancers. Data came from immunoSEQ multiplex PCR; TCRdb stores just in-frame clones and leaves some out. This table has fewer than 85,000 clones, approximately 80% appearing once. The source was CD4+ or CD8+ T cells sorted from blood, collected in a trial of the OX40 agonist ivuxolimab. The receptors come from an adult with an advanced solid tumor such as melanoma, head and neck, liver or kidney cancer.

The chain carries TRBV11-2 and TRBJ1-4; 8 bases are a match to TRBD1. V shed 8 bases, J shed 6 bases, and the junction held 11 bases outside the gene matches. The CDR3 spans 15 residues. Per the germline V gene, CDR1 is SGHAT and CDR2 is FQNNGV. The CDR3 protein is CASRSRGQGDEKLFF. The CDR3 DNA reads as TGTGCCAGCCGATCAAGAGGACAGGGAGATGAAAAACTGTTTTTT.

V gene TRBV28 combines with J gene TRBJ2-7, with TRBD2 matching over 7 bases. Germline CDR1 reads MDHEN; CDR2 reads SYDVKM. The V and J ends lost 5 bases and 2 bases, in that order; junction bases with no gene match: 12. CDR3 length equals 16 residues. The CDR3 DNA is TGTGCCAGCAGTCTCCCTCGGGGGGAGTCACCCTACGAGCAGTACTTC. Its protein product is CASSLPRGESPYEQYF. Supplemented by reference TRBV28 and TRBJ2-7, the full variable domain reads DVKVTQSSRYLVKRTGEKVFLECVQDMDHENMFWYRQDPGLGLRLIYFSYDVKMKEKGDIPEGYSVSREKKERFSLILESASTNQTSMYLCASSLPRGESPYEQYFGPGTRLTVT.

The CDR3 nucleotides are TGTGCCAGCAGCTTATTTGCAGAGAACACCGGGGAGCTGTTTTTT. Translating gives CASSLFAENTGELFF. The chain couples TRBV7-2 to TRBJ2-2; D remains ambiguous. There are 15 residues in the CDR3. The V end lost 2 bases, the J end lost 1 base, and 8 bases lay between the germline ends. The germline CDR1 and CDR2 sequences are SGHTA and FQGNSA. The full variable domain, with the rest looked up from reference TRBV7-2 and TRBJ2-2, is GAGVSQSPSNKVTEKGKDVELRCDPISGHTALYWYRQSLGQGLEFLIYFQGNSAPDKSGLPSDRFSAERTGGSVSTLTIQRTQQEDSAVYLCASSLFAENTGELFFGEGSRLTVL.

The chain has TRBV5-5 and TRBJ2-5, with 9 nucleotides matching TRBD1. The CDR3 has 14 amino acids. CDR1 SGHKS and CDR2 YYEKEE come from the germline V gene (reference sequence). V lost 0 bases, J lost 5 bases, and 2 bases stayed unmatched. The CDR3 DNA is TGTGCCAGCAGCTTGGAAGGACAGGGGGAGACCCAGTACTTC. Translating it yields CASSLEGQGETQYF. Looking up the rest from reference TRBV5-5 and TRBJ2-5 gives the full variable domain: DAGVTQSPTHLIKTRGQQVTLRCSPISGHKSVSWYQQVLGQGPQFIFQYYEKEERGRGNFPDRFSARQFPNYSSELNVNALLLGDSALYLCASSLEGQGETQYFGPGTRLLVL.

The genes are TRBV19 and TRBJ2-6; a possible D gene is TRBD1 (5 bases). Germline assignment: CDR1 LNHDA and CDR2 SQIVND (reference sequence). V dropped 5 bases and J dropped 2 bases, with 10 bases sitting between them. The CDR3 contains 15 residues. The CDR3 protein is CASSPQGAGANVLTF. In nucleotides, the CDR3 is TGTGCCAGTAGTCCCCAGGGCGCTGGGGCCAACGTCCTGACTTTC.

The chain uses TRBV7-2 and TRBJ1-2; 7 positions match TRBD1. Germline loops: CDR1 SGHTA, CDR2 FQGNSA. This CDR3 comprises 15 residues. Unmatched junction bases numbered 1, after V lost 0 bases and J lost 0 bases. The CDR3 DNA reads TGTGCCAGCAGCTTAGCAGGACAGGCTAACTATGGCTACACCTTC. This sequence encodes CASSLAGQANYGYTF.

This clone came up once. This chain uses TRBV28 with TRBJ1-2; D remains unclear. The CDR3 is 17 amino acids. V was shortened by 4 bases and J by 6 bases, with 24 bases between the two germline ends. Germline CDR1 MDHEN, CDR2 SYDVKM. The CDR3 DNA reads TGTGCCAGCAGTTCCCAATCGACACCGATGTCGTCACATGGCTACACCTTC. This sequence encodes CASSSQSTPMSSHGYTF.

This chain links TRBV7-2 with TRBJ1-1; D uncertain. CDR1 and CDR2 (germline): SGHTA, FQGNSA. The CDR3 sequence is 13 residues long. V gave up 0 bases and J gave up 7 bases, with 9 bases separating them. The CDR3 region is CASSLAVSVEAFF. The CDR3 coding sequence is TGTGCCAGCAGCTTAGCGGTTTCAGTTGAAGCTTTCTTT. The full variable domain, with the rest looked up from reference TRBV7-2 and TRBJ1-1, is GAGVSQSPSNKVTEKGKDVELRCDPISGHTALYWYRQSLGQGLEFLIYFQGNSAPDKSGLPSDRFSAERTGGSVSTLTIQRTQQEDSAVYLCASSLAVSVEAFFGQGTRLTVV.

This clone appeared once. CDR3 sequence (DNA): TGTGCCAGCAGCTTCTCTTCGGGGGCGGGAGCTGGATCTGTTACGCAGTATTTT. This translates into CASSFSSGAGAGSVTQYF. V usage is TRBV9 and J usage is TRBJ2-3; a possible D gene is TRBD2 (7 bases). The CDR3 totals 18 residues. Germline V lookup: CDR1 SGDLS, CDR2 YYNGEE. Trimming took off 4 bases at V and 8 bases at J, with 29 bases between the two ends. Variable domain in full (rest from reference TRBV9 and TRBJ2-3): DSGVTQTPKHLITATGQRVTLRCSPRSGDLSVYWYQQSLDQGLQFLIQYYNGEERAKGNILERFSAQQFPDLHSELNLSSLELGDSALYFCASSFSSGAGAGSVTQYFGPGTRLTVL.

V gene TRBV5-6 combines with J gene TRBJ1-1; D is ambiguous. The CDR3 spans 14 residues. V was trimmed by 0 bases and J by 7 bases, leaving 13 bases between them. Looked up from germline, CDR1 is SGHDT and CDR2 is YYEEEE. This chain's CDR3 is CASSLGGRFNEAFF. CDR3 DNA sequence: TGTGCCAGCAGCTTGGGAGGGCGATTTAATGAAGCTTTCTTT.

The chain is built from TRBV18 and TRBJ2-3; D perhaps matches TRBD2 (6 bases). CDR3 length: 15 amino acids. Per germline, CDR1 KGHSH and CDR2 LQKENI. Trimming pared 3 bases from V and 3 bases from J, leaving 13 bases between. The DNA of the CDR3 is TGTGCCAGCTCACCCGGGGGAGGAGGGACAGATACGCAGTATTTT. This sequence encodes CASSPGGGGTDTQYF.

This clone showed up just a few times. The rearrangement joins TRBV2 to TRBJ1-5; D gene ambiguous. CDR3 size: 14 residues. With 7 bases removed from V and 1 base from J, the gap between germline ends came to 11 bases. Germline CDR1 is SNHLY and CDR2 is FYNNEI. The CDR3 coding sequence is TGTGCCAGCACCCTAGGTTGGAGCAATCAGCCCCAGCATTTT. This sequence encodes CASTLGWSNQPQHF.

CDR3 amino acids: CAISSEGTDTQYF. The CDR3 nucleotides are TGTGCCATCAGCTCGGAAGGCACAGATACGCAGTATTTT. The chain recombines TRBV10-3 with TRBJ2-3; unclear D gene. Deletions cut 6 bases from V and 1 base from J, with 8 bases between. The CDR3 is made up of 13 amino acids. Germline assignment: CDR1 ENHRY and CDR2 SYGVKD.

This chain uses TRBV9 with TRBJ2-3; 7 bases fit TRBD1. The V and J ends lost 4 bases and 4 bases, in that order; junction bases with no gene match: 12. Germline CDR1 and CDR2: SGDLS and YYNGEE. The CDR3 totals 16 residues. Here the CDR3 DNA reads TGTGCCAGCAGCCATCACCGGGACAGTGGTTCAGATACGCAGTATTTT. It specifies CASSHHRDSGSDTQYF.

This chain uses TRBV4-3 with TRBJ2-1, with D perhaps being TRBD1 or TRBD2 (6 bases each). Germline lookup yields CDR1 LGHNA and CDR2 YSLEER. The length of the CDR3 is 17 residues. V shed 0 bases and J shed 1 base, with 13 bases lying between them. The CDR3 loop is CASSQERGRGSYNEQFF. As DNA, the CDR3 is TGCGCCAGCAGCCAAGAACGGGGGCGGGGATCCTACAATGAGCAGTTCTTC.

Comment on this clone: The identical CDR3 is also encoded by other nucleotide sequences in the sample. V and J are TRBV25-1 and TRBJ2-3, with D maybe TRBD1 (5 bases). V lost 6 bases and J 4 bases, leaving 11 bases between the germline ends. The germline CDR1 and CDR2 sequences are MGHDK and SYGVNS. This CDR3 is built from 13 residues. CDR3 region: CASRLGVADTQYF. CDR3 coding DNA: TGTGCCAGCAGGTTAGGGGTGGCAGATACGCAGTATTTT.

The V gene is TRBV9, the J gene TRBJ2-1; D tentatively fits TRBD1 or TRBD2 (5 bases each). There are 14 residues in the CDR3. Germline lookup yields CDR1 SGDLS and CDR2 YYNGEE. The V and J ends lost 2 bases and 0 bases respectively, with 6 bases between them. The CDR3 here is CASSVGDSYNEQFF. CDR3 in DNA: TGTGCCAGCAGCGTGGGGGACTCCTACAATGAGCAGTTCTTC.

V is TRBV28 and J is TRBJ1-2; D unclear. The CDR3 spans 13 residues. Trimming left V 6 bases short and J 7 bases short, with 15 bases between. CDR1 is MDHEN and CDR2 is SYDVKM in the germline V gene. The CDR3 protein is CASSGSYSRGYTF. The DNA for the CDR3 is TGTGCCAGCAGCGGATCGTATTCTCGTGGCTACACCTTC.

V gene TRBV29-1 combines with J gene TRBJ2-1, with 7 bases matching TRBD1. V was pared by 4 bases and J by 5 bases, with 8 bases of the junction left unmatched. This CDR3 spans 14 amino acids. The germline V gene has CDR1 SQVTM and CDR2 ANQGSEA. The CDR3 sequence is CSVGETGPNNEQFF. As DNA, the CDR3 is TGCAGCGTTGGGGAGACAGGGCCGAACAATGAGCAGTTCTTC.

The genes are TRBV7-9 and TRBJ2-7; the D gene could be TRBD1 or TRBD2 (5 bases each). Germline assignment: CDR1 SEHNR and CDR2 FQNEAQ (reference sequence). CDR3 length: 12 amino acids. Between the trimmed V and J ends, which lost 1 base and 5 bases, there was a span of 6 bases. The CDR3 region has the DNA TGTGCCAGCAGCTTAGTGGGGGACGAGCAGTACTTC. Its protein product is CASSLVGDEQYF.

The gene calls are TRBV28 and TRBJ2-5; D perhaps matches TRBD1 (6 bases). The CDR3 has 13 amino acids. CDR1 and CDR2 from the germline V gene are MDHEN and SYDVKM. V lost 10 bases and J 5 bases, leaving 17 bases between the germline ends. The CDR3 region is CATDPTGRETQYF. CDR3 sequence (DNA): TGTGCCACCGACCCCACAGGGCGGGAGACCCAGTACTTC.

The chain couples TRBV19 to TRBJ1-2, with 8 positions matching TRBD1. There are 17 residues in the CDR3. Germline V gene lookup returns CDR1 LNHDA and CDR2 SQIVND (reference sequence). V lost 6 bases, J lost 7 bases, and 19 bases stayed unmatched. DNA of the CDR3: TGTGCCAGTAGCCAGACAGGGGCGGACGGCTTTGATGTTGGCTACACCTTC. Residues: CASSQTGADGFDVGYTF.